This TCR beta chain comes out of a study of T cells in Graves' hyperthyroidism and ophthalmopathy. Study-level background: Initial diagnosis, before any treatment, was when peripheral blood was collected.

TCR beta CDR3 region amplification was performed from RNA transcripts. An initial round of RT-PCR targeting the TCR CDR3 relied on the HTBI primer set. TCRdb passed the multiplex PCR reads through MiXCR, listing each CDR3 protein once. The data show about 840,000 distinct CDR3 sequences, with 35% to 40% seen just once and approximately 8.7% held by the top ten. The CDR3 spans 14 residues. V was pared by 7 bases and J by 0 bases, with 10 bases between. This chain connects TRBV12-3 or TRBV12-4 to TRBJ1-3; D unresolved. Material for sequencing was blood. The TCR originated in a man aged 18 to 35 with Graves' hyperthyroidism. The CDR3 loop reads CASTFRTSGNTIYF. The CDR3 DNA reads TGTGCCAGCACTTTCCGAACCTCTGGAAACACCATATATTTT.